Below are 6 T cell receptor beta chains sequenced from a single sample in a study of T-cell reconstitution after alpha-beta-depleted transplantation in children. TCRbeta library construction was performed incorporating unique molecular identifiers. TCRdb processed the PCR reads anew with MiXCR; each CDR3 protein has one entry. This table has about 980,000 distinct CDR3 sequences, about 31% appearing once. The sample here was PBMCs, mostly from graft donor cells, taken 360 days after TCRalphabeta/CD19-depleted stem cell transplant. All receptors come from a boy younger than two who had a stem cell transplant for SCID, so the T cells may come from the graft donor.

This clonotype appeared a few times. The CDR3 loop reads CASSLVVVQETQYF. CDR3 nucleotides: TGTGCCAGCAGCTTGGTAGTTGTTCAAGAGACCCAGTACTTC. The chain links TRBV5-5 to TRBJ2-5; D is unclear. With 0 bases removed from V and 2 bases from J, the gap between germline ends came to 8 bases. The germline V gene has CDR1 SGHKS and CDR2 YYEKEE (reference sequence). This CDR3 has 14 residues.

CDR3 amino acids: CASSYRQGVEQPQHF. Here the CDR3 DNA reads TGTGCCAGCAGTTACAGGCAGGGCGTGGAGCAGCCCCAGCATTTT. V usage is TRBV6-5 and J usage is TRBJ1-5; D is perhaps TRBD1 (5 bases). CDR3 size: 15 residues. Trimming cost V 2 bases and J 7 bases, with 15 bases left between them. Germline CDR1 and CDR2: MNHEY and SVGAGI.

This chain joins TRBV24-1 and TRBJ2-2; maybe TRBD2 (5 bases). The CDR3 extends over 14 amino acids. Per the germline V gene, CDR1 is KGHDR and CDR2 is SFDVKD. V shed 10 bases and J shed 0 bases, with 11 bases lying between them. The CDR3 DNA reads TGTGCCACAGGAGGCAGATCGAACACCGGGGAGCTGTTTTTT. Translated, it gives CATGGRSNTGELFF.

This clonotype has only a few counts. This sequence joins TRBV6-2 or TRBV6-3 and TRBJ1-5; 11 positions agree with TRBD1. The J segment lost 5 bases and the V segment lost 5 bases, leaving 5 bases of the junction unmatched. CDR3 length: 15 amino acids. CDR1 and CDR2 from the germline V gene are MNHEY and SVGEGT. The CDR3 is CASSPGQGVDQPQHF. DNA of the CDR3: TGTGCCAGCAGTCCGGGACAGGGGGTGGATCAGCCCCAGCATTTT.

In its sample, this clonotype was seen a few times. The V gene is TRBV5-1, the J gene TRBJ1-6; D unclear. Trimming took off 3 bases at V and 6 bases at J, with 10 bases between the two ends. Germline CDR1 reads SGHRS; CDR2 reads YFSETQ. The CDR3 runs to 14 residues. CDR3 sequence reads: CASSWTGLNSPLHF. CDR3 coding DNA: TGCGCCAGCAGCTGGACCGGCCTTAATTCACCCCTCCACTTT.

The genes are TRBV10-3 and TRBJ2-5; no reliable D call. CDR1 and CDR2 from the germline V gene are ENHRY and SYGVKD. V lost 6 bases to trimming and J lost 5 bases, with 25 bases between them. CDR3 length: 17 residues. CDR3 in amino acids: CAISQVGDSASQETQYF. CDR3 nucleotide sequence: TGTGCCATCAGCCAGGTTGGAGATTCGGCCAGCCAGGAGACCCAGTACTTC.